The rows below give T cell receptor beta chains drawn from one sample of a study of cytomegalovirus exposure and HLA in healthy donors. Sequencing used immunoSEQ multiplex PCR; TCRdb keeps in-frame clones, though not all of them. Of more than 150,000 clones listed, roughly 80% are singletons. The sequencing input was PBMCs. The receptor source for this set is a woman in her forties or fifties in good health and CMV-seropositive. CDR3s include the opening cysteine and the closing phenylalanine or tryptophan. D genes are given only for firm matches. Rows give clone size only sometimes, using once, few, many, or a class for an expanded clone.

TRBD1,TRBJ1-5,TRBV7-9,few,CASSFGQVNQPQHF,TGTGCCAGCAGCTTCGGACAGGTCAATCAGCCCCAGCATTTT
NA,TRBJ1-2,TRBV13,NA,CASSLDRYGYTF,TGTGCCAGCAGCCTCGACAGATATGGCTACACCTTC
TRBD2,TRBJ2-7,TRBV5-1,NA,CASSSSGGTYEQYF,TGCGCCAGCAGCTCAAGCGGGGGAACCTACGAGCAGTACTTC
TRBD1,TRBJ2-6,TRBV7-6,few,CASSSNPRTGIMSGANVLTF,TGTGCCAGCAGCTCGAATCCGCGGACAGGGATTATGTCTGGGGCCAACGTCCTGACTTTC
NA,TRBJ2-3,TRBV7-3,NA,CASSLAGLGTDTQYF,TGTGCCAGCAGCCTAGCTGGGCTCGGGACAGATACGCAGTATTTT
NA,TRBJ1-2,TRBV7-2,NA,CASSQQQLYGYTF,TGTGCCAGCAGCCAACAGCAACTCTATGGCTACACCTTC
TRBD1,TRBJ2-7,TRBV6-6,NA,CASSRQGSGSYEQYF,TGTGCCAGCAGTAGACAGGGATCAGGCTCCTACGAGCAGTACTTC
TRBD2,TRBJ2-7,TRBV7-2,NA,CASSLAELAGGYEQYF,TGTGCCAGCAGCTTAGCCGAACTAGCGGGGGGTTACGAGCAGTACTTC
NA,TRBJ2-7,TRBV25-1,NA,CASSEYGAGISYEQYF,TGTGCCAGCAGTGAATATGGGGCGGGGATCTCCTACGAGCAGTACTTC
NA,TRBJ1-6,TRBV12-5,NA,CASGLGQTRNSPLHF,TGTGCTAGTGGTTTGGGACAAACAAGAAATTCACCCCTCCACTTT
NA,TRBJ1-4,TRBV4-2,NA,CASSQDPRGGEKLFF,TGTGCCAGCAGCCAAGATCCGAGGGGGGGCGAAAAACTGTTTTTT
NA,TRBJ1-1,TRBV5-4,NA,CASSLRQANTEAFF,TGTGCCAGCAGCTTGAGGCAGGCGAACACTGAAGCTTTCTTT
NA,TRBJ2-4,TRBV7-9,NA,CASSLNRFTERRGNIQYF,TGTGCCAGCAGCTTAAACAGGTTTACGGAGAGGAGGGGAAACATTCAGTACTTC
TRBD1,TRBJ2-7,TRBV6-1,NA,CASSVSGTVYEQYF,TGTGCCAGCAGTGTATCCGGGACAGTCTACGAGCAGTACTTC
NA,TRBJ2-5,TRBV27,NA,CASSPRAGTQYF,TGTGCCAGCAGTCCCAGAGCAGGGACCCAGTACTTC
TRBD1,TRBJ1-6,TRBV5-5,NA,CASSPTGVRTYNSPLHF,TGTGCCAGCAGCCCGACAGGGGTAAGGACCTATAATTCACCCCTCCACTTT
TRBD1,TRBJ1-5,TRBV2,NA,CASKRQGTNQPQHF,TGTGCCAGCAAGCGACAGGGAACCAATCAGCCCCAGCATTTT
NA,TRBJ1-6,TRBV2,NA,CASSGPQGTGSPLHF,TGTGCCAGCAGTGGCCCCCAGGGGACGGGTTCACCCCTCCACTTT
NA,TRBJ1-1,TRBV9,NA,CASSAPEKGVTEAFF,TGTGCCAGCAGCGCGCCAGAAAAGGGAGTCACTGAAGCTTTCTTT
NA,TRBJ1-6,TRBV19,NA,CASSYRQSNSPLHF,TGTGCCAGTAGTTACCGACAGTCAAATTCACCCCTCCACTTT